These 22 T cell receptor beta chains were sequenced from one sample in a study of T cell responses to AZD1222 COVID-19 vaccine. Measured with immunoSEQ multiplex PCR; TCRdb has only the in-frame clones, and not every one. This sample has over 150,000 clones; almost 90% occur once, and the top ten carry approximately 0.5%. The sample here was peripheral blood, taken on day 0 of AZD1222 vaccination. These receptors all stem from an adult in good health.

The chain links TRBV6-2 or TRBV6-3 to TRBJ2-7; D is unresolved. V lost 5 bases, J lost 3 bases, and 11 bases lay in between. CDR1 is MNHEY and CDR2 is SVGEGT in the germline V gene. The CDR3 has 13 residues. The CDR3 region has the DNA TGTGCCAGCAGTCTTAACAGCCGCTACGAGCAGTACTTC. Translating it yields CASSLNSRYEQYF.

V usage is TRBV5-4 and J usage is TRBJ1-2; D may be TRBD1 (6 bases). Germline loops: CDR1 SGHNT, CDR2 YYREEE (reference sequence). V was trimmed by 4 bases and J by 2 bases, leaving 18 bases between them. CDR3 length: 16 amino acids. CDR3 protein: CASSLRKQGTNYGYTF. The CDR3 DNA is TGTGCCAGCAGCCTGAGAAAACAGGGAACGAACTATGGCTACACCTTC.

About this clone itself: One junction end does not reproduce the germline sequence, and a read error may be involved. The J gene is TRBJ2-7, the V gene TRBV2; TRBD1 matches at 7 bases. Germline V gene sequence: CDR1 SNHLY, CDR2 FYNNEI. The CDR3 consists of 15 residues. The CDR3 here is CASREGQAWRYEQYF. The CDR3, as DNA: TGTGCCAGCAGAGAAGGACAGGCTTGGCGGTACGAGCAGTACTTC.

The genes are TRBV27 and TRBJ2-1; 9 nucleotides match TRBD2. The CDR3 length is 14 residues. V shed 2 bases, J shed 9 bases, and the junction held 5 bases outside the gene matches. Germline CDR1 and CDR2: MNHEY and SMNVEV (reference sequence). CDR3 DNA: TGTGCCAGCAGTTTAATAGCGGGAGTCACTGAGCAGTTCTTC. It encodes CASSLIAGVTEQFF.

The V gene is TRBV4-1, the J gene TRBJ1-1; no definite D call. The CDR3 contains 15 residues. Between the trimmed V and J ends, which lost 0 bases and 0 bases, there was a span of 8 bases. Germline V lookup: CDR1 MGHRA, CDR2 YSYEKL. CDR3 nucleotide sequence: TGCGCCAGCAGCCAAGAGAAGAGAATGAACACTGAAGCTTTCTTT. It is translated as CASSQEKRMNTEAFF.

The chain links TRBV4-3 to TRBJ1-2; TRBD1 is a possible D gene (6 bases). This CDR3 comprises 17 residues. The germline CDR1 and CDR2 sequences are LGHNA and YSLEER. The V end lost 2 bases, the J end lost 7 bases, and 23 bases lay between the germline ends. CDR3 region: CASSQLTKDSLGGGYTF. The DNA of the CDR3 is TGCGCCAGCAGCCAACTTACCAAGGACAGCTTGGGTGGTGGCTACACCTTC.

V gene TRBV5-1 combines with J gene TRBJ2-1; D is unresolved. V was trimmed by 0 bases and J by 7 bases, leaving 17 bases between them. This CDR3 has 16 amino acids. Per the germline V gene, CDR1 is SGHRS and CDR2 is YFSETQ. The chain's CDR3 is CASSLGDQVGWNEQFF. CDR3 sequence (DNA): TGCGCCAGCAGCTTGGGTGACCAGGTAGGGTGGAATGAGCAGTTCTTC. Combining the CDR3 with reference TRBV5-1 and TRBJ2-1 gives the whole variable domain KAGVTQTPRYLIKTRGQQVTLSCSPISGHRSVSWYQQTPGQGLQFLFEYFSETQRNKGNFPGRFSGRQFSNSRSEMNVSTLELGDSALYLCASSLGDQVGWNEQFFGPGTRLTVL.

V usage is TRBV10-3 and J usage is TRBJ2-3; the D gene is possibly TRBD2 (6 bases). The germline CDR1 and CDR2 sequences are ENHRY and SYGVKD. There are 16 residues in the CDR3. The V end was cut by 0 bases, the J end by 4 bases, with 14 bases between. The CDR3 loop is CAISESIGSGADTQYF. The CDR3 region has the DNA TGTGCCATCAGTGAGTCGATCGGGAGCGGCGCAGATACGCAGTATTTT.

The chain links TRBV6-5 to TRBJ1-5; D unresolved. The V gene's germline CDR1 is MNHEY and CDR2 SVGAGI. Between the trimmed V and J ends, which lost 2 bases and 3 bases, there was a span of 8 bases. The CDR3 has 14 residues. CDR3 DNA: TGTGCCAGCAGTTACGCTATGGACAATCAGCCCCAGCATTTT. Translated, it gives CASSYAMDNQPQHF.

The chain is built from TRBV6-2 or TRBV6-3 and TRBJ2-6; D uncertain. Trimming stripped 5 bases from V and 0 bases from J, with 11 bases between. CDR3 length: 16 residues. CDR1 is MNHEY and CDR2 is SVGEGT in the germline V gene. The CDR3 nucleotides read TGTGCCAGCAGTCCGATCGCAGCCTCTGGGGCCAACGTCCTGACTTTC. Translating it yields CASSPIAASGANVLTF.

CDR3 in DNA: TGTGCCAGCAGTGCCTTTGAAGCTTTCTTT. Translation: CASSAFEAFF. The V and J genes are TRBV12-3 or TRBV12-4 and TRBJ1-1; D not certain. CDR3 length: 10 amino acids. Trimming shortened V by 5 bases and J by 7 bases, and 5 bases separated the two germline ends.

The rearrangement links TRBV4-2 to TRBJ1-5; D is unclear. Trimming left V 0 bases short and J 5 bases short, with 8 bases between. Germline values: CDR1 LGHNA, CDR2 YNFKEQ. This CDR3 has 14 residues. As DNA, the CDR3 is TGTGCCAGCAGCCAAGATGATCGGGATCAGCCCCAGCATTTT. It encodes CASSQDDRDQPQHF.

Many counts were recorded for this clone. The chain uses TRBV7-9 and TRBJ2-7; 11 bases align to TRBD2. In germline, CDR1 is SEHNR, CDR2 FQNEAQ (reference sequence). The junction had 1 base not matched to a gene; V was cut back by 0 bases and J by 0 bases. The CDR3 has 16 amino acids. The CDR3 nucleotides read TGTGCCAGCAGCTTAGCGCTAGCGGGGGGCTCCTACGAGCAGTACTTC. Protein sequence: CASSLALAGGSYEQYF.

V usage is TRBV18 and J usage is TRBJ1-1, with D tentatively TRBD1 (5 bases). The CDR3 sequence is 18 residues long. CDR1 is KGHSH, CDR2 LQKENI, per germline. The ends were cut back, 6 bases at V and 11 bases at J, with 34 bases in the middle. CDR3 protein: CASSQRPIPGPGGSRAFF. CDR3 nucleotide sequence: TGTGCCAGCTCCCAAAGACCGATACCGGGACCCGGAGGGTCGCGCGCTTTCTTT.

This chain joins TRBV19 and TRBJ2-1; no definite D call. The CDR3 is 17 residues long. Germline CDR1 and CDR2: LNHDA and SQIVND (reference sequence). V lost 5 bases and J 2 bases, leaving 19 bases between the germline ends. Here the CDR3 DNA reads TGTGCCAGTAGTCCCCCCCTCGAGGCTCTGACCTACAATGAGCAGTTCTTC. This translates into CASSPPLEALTYNEQFF.

This chain connects TRBV30 to TRBJ2-1; perhaps TRBD2 as D (5 bases). The germline V gene encodes CDR1 GTSNPN and CDR2 SVGIG (reference sequence). V lost 0 bases, J lost 3 bases, and 12 bases lay in between. This CDR3 region has 15 residues. The DNA of the CDR3 is TGTGCCTGGAGTGTACAAGGACTTTACTACAATGAGCAGTTCTTC. Protein sequence: CAWSVQGLYYNEQFF.

The V and J genes are TRBV5-4 and TRBJ2-2, with 9 bases fitting TRBD1. The germline V gene has CDR1 SGHNT and CDR2 YYREEE (reference sequence). The CDR3 consists of 15 residues. Trimming removed 4 bases from V and 7 bases from J; junction bases left unmatched: 8. The DNA of the CDR3 is TGTGCCAGCAGCCCCTGGGACAGGGCTAACGGGGAGCTGTTTTTT. Translation: CASSPWDRANGELFF.

The chain couples TRBV9 to TRBJ2-7, with 9 bases fitting TRBD2. CDR3 length: 15 residues. The germline gives CDR1 SGDLS, CDR2 YYNGEE. V lost 0 bases to trimming and J lost 2 bases; unmatched junction nucleotides: 3. The DNA of the CDR3 is TGTGCCAGCAGCGTAGCGGCGGGGGGGCCCTACGAGCAGTACTTC. Its protein product is CASSVAAGGPYEQYF.

The V and J genes are TRBV18 and TRBJ2-3, with 10 bases fitting TRBD2. This CDR3 has 16 amino acids. Germline V gene data show CDR1 as KGHSH and CDR2 as LQKENI. Losses at the gene ends were 2 bases for V and 1 base for J; bases not matched to a gene: 3. CDR3 bases: TGTGCCAGCTCACCATCTAGCGGGAGAGGCACAGATACGCAGTATTTT. It yields the protein CASSPSSGRGTDTQYF.

The J gene is TRBJ1-2, the V gene TRBV2; no clear D gene. V was trimmed by 1 base and J by 0 bases, leaving 15 bases between them. Germline V gene data show CDR1 as SNHLY and CDR2 as FYNNEI. The CDR3 is made up of 17 amino acids. DNA of the CDR3: TGTGCCAGCAGTGAAGGTCGGAGCAGCCTTACTAACTATGGCTACACCTTC. This encodes CASSEGRSSLTNYGYTF.

The rearrangement links TRBV30 to TRBJ2-5; D is undetermined. Germline V gene lookup returns CDR1 GTSNPN and CDR2 SVGIG (reference sequence). The CDR3 contains 12 residues. The germline V and J ends were trimmed by 2 bases and 5 bases, with 9 bases remaining between them. The CDR3 here is CAWSRSRETQYF. In nucleotides, the CDR3 is TGTGCCTGGAGTCGATCCAGGGAGACCCAGTACTTC.

The rearrangement joins TRBV6-1 to TRBJ2-7, with unresolved D. The V gene's germline CDR1 is MNHNS and CDR2 SASEGT. With 5 bases removed from V and 6 bases from J, the gap between germline ends came to 14 bases. CDR3 size: 13 residues. The DNA of the CDR3 is TGTGCCAGCAGTTTCACCGACGGCGCCGAGCAGTACTTC. Its translation: CASSFTDGAEQYF.